The clone carrying this TCR beta chain has only a few counts. Its antigen remains unidentified. Template material for amplifying TCR beta CDR3 regions consisted of RNA transcripts. The HTBI primer set drove a first-round RT-PCR of the TCR CDR3. TCRdb redid the calling of the multiplex PCR reads with MiXCR, one entry per CDR3 protein. The table shows fewer than 400,000 distinct CDR3 sequences, with over 11% occurring only once. These data come from a study of T cells in Graves' hyperthyroidism and ophthalmopathy. Germline CDR1 is SGHAT and CDR2 is FQNNGV. Trimming cost V 4 bases and J 5 bases; bases outside gene matches: 4. This CDR3 contains 15 residues. Points from the study as a whole: The model's output predicted ophthalmopathy at a median of roughly 6.9 months prior to onset. Most thyroid clonotypes that were expanded above 0.001 also turned up in blood.

The chain uses TRBV11-2 and TRBJ2-2; TRBD2 matches 10 bases. Source material: blood. The sequence was collected from a man aged 45-65 years with Graves' ophthalmopathy. The CDR3 spells CASSSGLAPTGELFF. In nucleotides, the CDR3 is TGTGCCAGCAGCTCGGGACTAGCGCCAACCGGGGAGCTGTTTTTT.